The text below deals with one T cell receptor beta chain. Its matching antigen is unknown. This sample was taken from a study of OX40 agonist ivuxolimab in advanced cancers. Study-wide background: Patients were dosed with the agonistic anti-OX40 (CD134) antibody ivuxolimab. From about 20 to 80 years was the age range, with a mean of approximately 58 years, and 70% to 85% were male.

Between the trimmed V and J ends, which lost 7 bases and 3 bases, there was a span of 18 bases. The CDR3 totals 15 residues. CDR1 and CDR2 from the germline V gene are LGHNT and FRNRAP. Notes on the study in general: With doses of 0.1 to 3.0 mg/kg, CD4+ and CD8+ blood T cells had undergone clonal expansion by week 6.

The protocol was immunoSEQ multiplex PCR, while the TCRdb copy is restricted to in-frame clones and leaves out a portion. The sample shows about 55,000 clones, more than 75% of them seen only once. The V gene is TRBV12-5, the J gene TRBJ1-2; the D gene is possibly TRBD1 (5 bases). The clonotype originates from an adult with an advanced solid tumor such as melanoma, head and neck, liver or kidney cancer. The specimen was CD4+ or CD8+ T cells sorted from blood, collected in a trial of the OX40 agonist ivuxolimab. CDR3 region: CASAPSGGGDYGYTF. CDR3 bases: TGTGCTAGTGCCCCCTCCGGGGGGGGAGACTATGGCTACACCTTC.